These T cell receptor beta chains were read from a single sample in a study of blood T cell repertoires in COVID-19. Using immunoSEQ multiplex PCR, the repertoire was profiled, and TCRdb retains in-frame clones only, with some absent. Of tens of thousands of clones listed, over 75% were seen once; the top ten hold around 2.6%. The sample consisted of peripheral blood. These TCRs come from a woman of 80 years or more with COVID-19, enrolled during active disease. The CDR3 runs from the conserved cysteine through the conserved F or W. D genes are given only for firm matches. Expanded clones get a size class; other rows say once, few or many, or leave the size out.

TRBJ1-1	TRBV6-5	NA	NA	TGTGCCAGCAAGATACAGGAGAACACTGAAGCTTTCTTT	CASKIQENTEAFF
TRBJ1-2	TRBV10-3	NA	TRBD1	TGTGCCATCAGTGAGGGGACAGGGGGCATAGGCGGCTACACCTTC	CAISEGTGGIGGYTF
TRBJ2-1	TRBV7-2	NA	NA	TGTGCCAGCAGCTTAAGGGGCAGGCCCTTTTCAACCTTACAGTTCTTC	CASSLRGRPFSTLQFF
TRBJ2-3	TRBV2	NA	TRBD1	TGTGCCAGCAGTTGGACAGGGGGCAGGGCAGATACGCAGTATTTT	CASSWTGGRADTQYF
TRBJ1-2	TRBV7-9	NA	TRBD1	TGTGCCAGCAGCTTAGTGACAGGGAATGGCTACACCTTC	CASSLVTGNGYTF
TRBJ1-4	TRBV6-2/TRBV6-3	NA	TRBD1	TGTGCCAGCAGTCGGGGGACAGTAACTAATGAAAAACTGTTTTTT	CASSRGTVTNEKLFF
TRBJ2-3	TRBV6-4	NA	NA	TGTGCCAGCAGCTATCAGGGATACACAGATACGCAGTATTTT	CASSYQGYTDTQYF
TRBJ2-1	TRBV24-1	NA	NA	TGTGCCACCAGTTCCGGGGATCCCTACAATGAGCAGTTCTTC	CATSSGDPYNEQFF
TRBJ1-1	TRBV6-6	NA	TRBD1	TGTGCCAGCAGTCGATCACGGACAGGGATTACTGAAGCTTTCTTT	CASSRSRTGITEAFF
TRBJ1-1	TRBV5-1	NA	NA	TGCGCCAGCAGCTGGGGACAAGGGAACACTGAAGCTTTCTTT	CASSWGQGNTEAFF
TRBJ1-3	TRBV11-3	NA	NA	TGTGCCAGCAGCGGTGGGAGTGCTGGAAACACCATATATTTT	CASSGGSAGNTIYF
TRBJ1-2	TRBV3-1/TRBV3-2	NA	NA	TGTGCCAGCAGCCAAGCATTCGGAGACCGGAATGGCTACACCTTC	CASSQAFGDRNGYTF
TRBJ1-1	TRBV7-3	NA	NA	TGTGCCAGCAGCTTAAAAGCAGGACTAAACACTGAAGCTTTCTTT	CASSLKAGLNTEAFF
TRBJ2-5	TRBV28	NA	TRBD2	TGTGCCAGCAGTACTAGCGGGAGGAAGGGCCAGTACTTC	CASSTSGRKGQYF
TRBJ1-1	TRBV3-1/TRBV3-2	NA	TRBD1	TGTGCCAGCAGCCAAAAACAGGGGCTCCAGACTGAAGCTTTCTTT	CASSQKQGLQTEAFF
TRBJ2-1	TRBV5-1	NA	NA	TGCGCCAGCAGCTTGGTTCGGAGGAGCTCCTACAATGAGCAGTTCTTC	CASSLVRRSSYNEQFF
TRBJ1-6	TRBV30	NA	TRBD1	TGTGCCTGCAGACAGGGGAGGGATAATTCACCCCTCCACTTT	CACRQGRDNSPLHF
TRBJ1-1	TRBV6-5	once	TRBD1	TGTGCCAGCAGTTACTCCCGGACAGGAAACACTGAAGCTTTCTTT	CASSYSRTGNTEAFF
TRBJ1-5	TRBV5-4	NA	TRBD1	TGTGCCAGCAGCGTGGACAGGGGGCGTCAGCCCCAGCATTTT	CASSVDRGRQPQHF
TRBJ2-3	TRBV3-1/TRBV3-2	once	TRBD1	TGTGCCAGCAGCCAATTACAGGGGCCCCGCACAGATACGCAGTATTTT	CASSQLQGPRTDTQYF
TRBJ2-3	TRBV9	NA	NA	TGTGCCAGCAGCCGCCGACAGGTGAGCACAGATACGCAGTATTTT	CASSRRQVSTDTQYF
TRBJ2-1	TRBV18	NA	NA	TGTGCCAGCTCACCACCGGGCACAGGGTGGGAAGATGAGCAGTTCTTC	CASSPPGTGWEDEQFF
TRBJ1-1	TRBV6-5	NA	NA	TGTGCCAGCAGACCCGACATAAGCACTGAAGCTTTCTTT	CASRPDISTEAFF
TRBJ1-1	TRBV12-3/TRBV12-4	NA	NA	TGTGCCAGCAGTGCTCGACAGAACACTGAAGCTTTCTTT	CASSARQNTEAFF
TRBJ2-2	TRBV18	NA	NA	TGTGCCAGCTCACCTATACCTGGGACATCGAACACCGGGGAGCTGTTTTTT	CASSPIPGTSNTGELFF
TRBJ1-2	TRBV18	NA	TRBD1	TGTGCCAGCTCACCCGGGACAGGGCCATACACCTTC	CASSPGTGPYTF
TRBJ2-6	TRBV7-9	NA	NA	TGTGCCAGCAGCTTATGGAGCTCTGGGGCCAACGTCCTGACTTTC	CASSLWSSGANVLTF
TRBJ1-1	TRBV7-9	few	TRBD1	TGTGCCAGCAGCTTCCGACAGGGAAGGGGCACTGAAGCTTTCTTT	CASSFRQGRGTEAFF
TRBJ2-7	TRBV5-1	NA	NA	TGCGCCAGCAGCTTCTTGACAGACTACGAGCAGTACTTC	CASSFLTDYEQYF
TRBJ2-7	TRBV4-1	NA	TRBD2	TGCGCCAGCAGCCATATGCCTAGCGGGAGGAGCTCCTACGAGCAGTACTTC	CASSHMPSGRSSYEQYF
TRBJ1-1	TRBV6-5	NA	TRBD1	TGTGCCAGCAGTTCCGGGACAGGGGGCGCGGTCACTGAAGCTTTCTTT	CASSSGTGGAVTEAFF
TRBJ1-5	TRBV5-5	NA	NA	TGTGCCAGCAGCTTGACAAGCAATCAGCCCCAGCATTTT	CASSLTSNQPQHF
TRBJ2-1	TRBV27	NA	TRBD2	TGTGCCAGCAGTTCCTGGACTAGCGGGAGCCTTCAGCAGTTCTTC	CASSSWTSGSLQQFF
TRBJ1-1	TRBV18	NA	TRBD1	TGTGCCAGCTCACGGACGGACAGGGGGAACACTGAAGCTTTCTTT	CASSRTDRGNTEAFF
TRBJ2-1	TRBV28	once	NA	TGTGCCAGCAGTGACTTTAGTGAGCAGTTCTTC	CASSDFSEQFF
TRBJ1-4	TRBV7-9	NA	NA	TGTGCCAGCAGTCGGGGGGGAGTGACTAATGAAAAACTGTTTTTT	CASSRGGVTNEKLFF
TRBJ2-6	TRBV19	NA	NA	TGTGCCAGTAGTGCGCCCCAGGGAACTGGGGCCAACGTCCTGACTTTC	CASSAPQGTGANVLTF
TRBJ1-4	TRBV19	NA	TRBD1	TGTGCCAGTACCCCAAGGGGGCGCCGTGAAAAACTGTTTTTT	CASTPRGRREKLFF
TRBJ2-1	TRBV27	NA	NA	TGTGCCAGCAGTTACAGGGGGGGTTACAATGAGCAGTTCTTC	CASSYRGGYNEQFF
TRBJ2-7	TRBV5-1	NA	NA	TGCGCCAGCAGCGACACACTAGACCTCGAGCAGTACTTC	CASSDTLDLEQYF
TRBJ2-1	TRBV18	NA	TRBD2	TGTGCCAGCTCACCTCAGGCTCTAGCGGGAGTCGGAAATGAGCAGTTCTTC	CASSPQALAGVGNEQFF
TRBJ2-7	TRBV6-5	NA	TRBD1	TGTGCCAGCAGCCCCCGGACAGGGGCGTTCTACGAGCAGTACTTC	CASSPRTGAFYEQYF
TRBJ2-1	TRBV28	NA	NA	TGTGCCAGCAGGCTCAGTGGAGGGGAGCAGTTCTTC	CASRLSGGEQFF
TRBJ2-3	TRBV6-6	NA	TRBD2	TGTGCCAGCAGTCGACTAGCGGGATCGGGCACAGATACGCAGTATTTT	CASSRLAGSGTDTQYF
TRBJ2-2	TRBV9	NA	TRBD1	TGTGCCAGCAGCGCCGACAGGGGGCGGACCGGGGAGCTGTTTTTT	CASSADRGRTGELFF
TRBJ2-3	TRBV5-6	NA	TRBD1	TGTGCCAGCAGCCGAGCTATTCGGGGACAGGGAAGAGATACGCAGTATTTT	CASSRAIRGQGRDTQYF
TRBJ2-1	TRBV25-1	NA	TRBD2	TGTGCCAGCAGGCTAGCGGGCTCCTACAATGAGCAGTTCTTC	CASRLAGSYNEQFF
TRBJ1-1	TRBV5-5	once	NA	TGTGCCAGCAGCTTGCAGGGGAGGAACACTGAAGCTTTCTTT	CASSLQGRNTEAFF
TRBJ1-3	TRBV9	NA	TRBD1	TGTGCCAGCAGCCCAGGGGGAGCGGGTTCAAACACCATATATTTT	CASSPGGAGSNTIYF
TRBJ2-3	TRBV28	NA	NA	TGTGCCAGCAGTCCCCCGGGCACAGATACGCAGTATTTT	CASSPPGTDTQYF
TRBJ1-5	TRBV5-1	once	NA	TGCGCCAGCAGCTTGGGCGGCTACAATCAGCCCCAGCATTTT	CASSLGGYNQPQHF